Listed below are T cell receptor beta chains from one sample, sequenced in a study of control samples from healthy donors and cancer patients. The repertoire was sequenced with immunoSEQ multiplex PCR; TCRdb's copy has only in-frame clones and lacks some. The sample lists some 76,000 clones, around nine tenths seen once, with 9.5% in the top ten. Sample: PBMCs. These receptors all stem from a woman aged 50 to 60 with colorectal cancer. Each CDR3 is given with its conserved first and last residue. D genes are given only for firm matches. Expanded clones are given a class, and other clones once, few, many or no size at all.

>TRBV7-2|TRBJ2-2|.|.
CASRPGGVITGELFF
TGTGCCAGCAGGCCTGGAGGGGTGATAACCGGGGAGCTGTTTTTT
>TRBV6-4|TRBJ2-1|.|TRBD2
CASSGLAGGKDEQFF
TGTGCCAGCAGTGGACTAGCGGGGGGGAAGGATGAGCAGTTCTTC
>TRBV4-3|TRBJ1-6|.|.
CASSQGLEGTSPLHF
TGCGCCAGCAGCCAAGGACTGGAGGGTACTTCACCCCTCCACTTT
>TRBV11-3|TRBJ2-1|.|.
CASSLANNEQFF
TGTGCCAGCAGCTTAGCTAACAATGAGCAGTTCTTC
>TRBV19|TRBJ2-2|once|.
CASSPQGPGELFF
TGTGCCAGTAGTCCTCAGGGGCCCGGGGAGCTGTTTTTT
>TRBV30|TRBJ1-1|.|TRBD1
CAWSDNTGGTEAFF
TGTGCCTGGAGTGACAATACAGGGGGCACTGAAGCTTTCTTT
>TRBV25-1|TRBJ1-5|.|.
CASSAGDNQPQHF
TGTGCCAGCAGTGCAGGGGACAATCAGCCCCAGCATTTT
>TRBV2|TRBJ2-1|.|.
CASKEGAGRSSYNEQFF
TGTGCCAGCAAAGAGGGTGCAGGTCGTAGCTCCTACAATGAGCAGTTCTTC
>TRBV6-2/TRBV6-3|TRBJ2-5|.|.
CASSRDTETQYF
TGTGCCAGCAGCCGCGACACAGAGACCCAGTACTTC
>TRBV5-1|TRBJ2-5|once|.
CASSLGTGGETQYF
TGCGCCAGCAGCTTGGGGACAGGAGGGGAGACCCAGTACTTC
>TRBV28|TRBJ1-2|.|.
CASSDSTHNYGYTF
TGTGCCAGCAGTGACAGCACCCATAACTATGGCTACACCTTC
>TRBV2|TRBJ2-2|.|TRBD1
CAGKGQGDTGELFF
TGTGCCGGCAAAGGACAGGGTGACACCGGGGAGCTGTTTTTT
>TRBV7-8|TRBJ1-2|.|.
CASSLEGGTLYGYTF
TGTGCCAGCAGCTTAGAGGGGGGGACTCTCTATGGCTACACCTTC
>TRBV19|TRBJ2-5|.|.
CASSIANQAGPSWKTQYF
TGTGCCAGTAGTATAGCCAACCAAGCAGGCCCGAGCTGGAAGACCCAGTACTTC
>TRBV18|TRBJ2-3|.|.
CASSPPPSTDTQYF
TGTGCCAGCTCACCACCCCCGAGCACAGATACGCAGTATTTT
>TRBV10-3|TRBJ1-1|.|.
CAIREYGTEAFF
TGTGCCATCAGAGAGTACGGGACTGAAGCTTTCTTT
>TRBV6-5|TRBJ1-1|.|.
CASSYNRGHTEAFF
TGTGCCAGCAGTTACAATCGGGGGCACACTGAAGCTTTCTTT
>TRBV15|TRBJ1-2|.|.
CATSRDMGPAGILYGYTF
TGTGCCACCAGCAGAGATATGGGGCCGGCGGGGATCCTCTATGGCTACACCTTC
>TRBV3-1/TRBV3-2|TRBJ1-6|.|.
CASSQTLGGGNSPLHF
TGTGCCAGCAGCCAGACCCTTGGGGGGGGAAATTCACCCCTCCACTTT
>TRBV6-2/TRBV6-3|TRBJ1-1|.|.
CASSYVGGGTEAFF
TGTGCCAGCAGTTACGTGGGCGGGGGCACTGAAGCTTTCTTT
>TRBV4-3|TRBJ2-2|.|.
CASSQVWGANGELFF
TGCGCCAGCAGCCAAGTCTGGGGGGCGAACGGGGAGCTGTTTTTT
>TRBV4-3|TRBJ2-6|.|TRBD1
CASSRQGSGANVLTF
TGCGCCAGCAGCCGACAGGGCTCTGGGGCCAACGTCCTGACTTTC